Below, 2 T cell receptor beta chains from the same sample are listed, as sequenced in a study of cytomegalovirus exposure and HLA in healthy donors. A multiplex PCR was run with 60 Vbeta primers and 13 Jbeta primers. Repertoires were generated with immunoSEQ multiplex PCR, while TCRdb's copy carries only in-frame clones and drops some. This sample carries approximately 210,000 clones, around four fifths of them seen once, and the ten largest clones take approximately 1%. Sequenced material: PBMCs. Receptors were obtained from a woman between 35 and 50 years old in good health and CMV-seronegative.

The chain combines TRBV5-8 with TRBJ2-7; 10 nucleotides align to TRBD1. Unmatched junction bases numbered 5, after V lost 1 base and J lost 4 bases. Germline V lookup: CDR1 SGHTS, CDR2 YDEGEE. The CDR3 is made up of 15 amino acids. CDR3 DNA sequence: TGTGCCAGCAGCTTGAGGGGACAGGGGAGGTACGAGCAGTACTTC. Its translation is CASSLRGQGRYEQYF. The complete variable domain, with remaining parts taken from reference TRBV5-8 and TRBJ2-7, reads EAGVTQSPTHLIKTRGQQATLRCSPISGHTSVYWYQQALGLGLQFLLWYDEGEERNRGNFPPRFSGRQFPNYSSELNVNALELEDSALYLCASSLRGQGRYEQYFGPGTRLTVT.

The chain uses TRBV6-5 and TRBJ1-5; D not resolved. The CDR3 runs 13 residues. Germline CDR1 MNHEY, CDR2 SVGAGI. The V end lost 4 bases, the J end lost 11 bases, and 15 bases lay between the germline ends. CDR3 sequence reads: CASSSVLDKSQHF. The CDR3 DNA sequence: TGTGCCAGCAGTTCGGTTTTAGACAAGTCCCAGCATTTT.